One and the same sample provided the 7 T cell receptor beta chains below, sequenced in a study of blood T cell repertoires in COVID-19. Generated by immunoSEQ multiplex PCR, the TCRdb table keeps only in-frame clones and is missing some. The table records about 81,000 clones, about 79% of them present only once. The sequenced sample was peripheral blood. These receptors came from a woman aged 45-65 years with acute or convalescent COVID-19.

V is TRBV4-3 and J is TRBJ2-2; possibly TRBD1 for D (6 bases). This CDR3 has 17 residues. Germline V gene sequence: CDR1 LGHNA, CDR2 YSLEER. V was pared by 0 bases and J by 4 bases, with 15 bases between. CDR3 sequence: CASSQDPRGLGTGELFF. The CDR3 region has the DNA TGCGCCAGCAGCCAAGACCCCAGGGGATTAGGCACCGGGGAGCTGTTTTTT.

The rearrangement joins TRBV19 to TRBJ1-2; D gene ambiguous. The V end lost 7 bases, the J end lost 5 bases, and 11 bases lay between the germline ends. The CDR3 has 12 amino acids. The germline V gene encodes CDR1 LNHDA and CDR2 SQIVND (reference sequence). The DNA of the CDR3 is TGTGCCAGTAAGACCGCGGGGTATGGCTACACCTTC. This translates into CASKTAGYGYTF.

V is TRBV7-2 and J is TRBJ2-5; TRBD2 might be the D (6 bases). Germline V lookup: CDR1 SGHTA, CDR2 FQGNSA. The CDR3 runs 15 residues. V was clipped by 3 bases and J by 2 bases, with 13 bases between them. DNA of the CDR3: TGTGCCAGCAGCTTGGGGCGGGGTTTACAAGAGACCCAGTACTTC. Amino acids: CASSLGRGLQETQYF.

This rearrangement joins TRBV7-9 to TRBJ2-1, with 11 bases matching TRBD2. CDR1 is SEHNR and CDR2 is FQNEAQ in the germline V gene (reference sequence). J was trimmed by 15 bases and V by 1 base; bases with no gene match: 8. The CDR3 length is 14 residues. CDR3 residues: CASSLESSGGFPFF. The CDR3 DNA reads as TGTGCCAGCAGCTTAGAATCTAGCGGGGGGTTCCCGTTCTTC.

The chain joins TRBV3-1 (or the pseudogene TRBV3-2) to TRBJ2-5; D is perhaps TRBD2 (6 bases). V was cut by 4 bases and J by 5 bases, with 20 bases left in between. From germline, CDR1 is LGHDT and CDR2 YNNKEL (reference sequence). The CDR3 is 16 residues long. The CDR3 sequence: CASSRWDLIAVETQYF. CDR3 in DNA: TGTGCCAGCAGCCGCTGGGACTTGATCGCTGTGGAGACCCAGTACTTC.

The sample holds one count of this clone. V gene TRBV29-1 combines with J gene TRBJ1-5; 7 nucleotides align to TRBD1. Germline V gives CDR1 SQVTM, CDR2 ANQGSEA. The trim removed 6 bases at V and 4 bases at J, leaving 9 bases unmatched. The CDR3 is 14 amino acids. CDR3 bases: TGCAGCGTGCTACTGACAGGGCCAAATCAGCCCCAGCATTTT. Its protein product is CSVLLTGPNQPQHF.

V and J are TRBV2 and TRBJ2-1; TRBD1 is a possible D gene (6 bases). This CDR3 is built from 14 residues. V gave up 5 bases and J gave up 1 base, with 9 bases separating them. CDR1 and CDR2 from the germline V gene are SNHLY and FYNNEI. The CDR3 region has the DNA TGTGCCAGCAGTCGAGGGGGTTCCTACAATGAGCAGTTCTTC. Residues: CASSRGGSYNEQFF.